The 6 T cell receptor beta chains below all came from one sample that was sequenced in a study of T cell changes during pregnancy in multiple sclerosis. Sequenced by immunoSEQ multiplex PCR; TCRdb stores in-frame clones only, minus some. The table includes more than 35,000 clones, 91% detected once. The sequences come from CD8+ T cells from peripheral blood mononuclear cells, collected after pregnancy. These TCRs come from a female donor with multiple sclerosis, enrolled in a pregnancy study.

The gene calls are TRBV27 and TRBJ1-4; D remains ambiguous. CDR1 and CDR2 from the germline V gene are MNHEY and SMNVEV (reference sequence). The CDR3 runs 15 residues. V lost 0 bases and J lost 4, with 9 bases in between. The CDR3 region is CASSLSVALNEKLFF. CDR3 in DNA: TGTGCCAGCAGTTTATCAGTAGCGCTTAATGAAAAACTGTTTTTT.

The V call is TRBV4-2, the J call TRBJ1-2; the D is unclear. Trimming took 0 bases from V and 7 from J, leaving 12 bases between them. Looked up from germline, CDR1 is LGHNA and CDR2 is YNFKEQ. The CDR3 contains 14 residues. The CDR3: CASSQELEGAGYTF. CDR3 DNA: TGTGCCAGCAGCCAAGAACTGGAGGGCGCTGGCTACACCTTC.

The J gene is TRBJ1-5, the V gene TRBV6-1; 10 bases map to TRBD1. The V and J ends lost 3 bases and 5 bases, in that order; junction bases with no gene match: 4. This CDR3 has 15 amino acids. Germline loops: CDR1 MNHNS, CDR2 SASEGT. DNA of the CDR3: TGTGCCAGCAGTGATTCTGACAGGGGGCATCAGCCCCAGCATTTT. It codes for CASSDSDRGHQPQHF.

The CDR3, as DNA: TGTGCCAGCAGTAGCGGACAGGGGGCTTCCTACGAGCAGTACTTC. Protein sequence: CASSSGQGASYEQYF. V gene TRBV28 combines with J gene TRBJ2-7, with 11 nucleotides matching TRBD1. V trimming: 5 bases; J trimming: 1 base; junction bases outside the gene matches: 4. The CDR3 loop spans 15 amino acids. Germline V gives CDR1 MDHEN, CDR2 SYDVKM.

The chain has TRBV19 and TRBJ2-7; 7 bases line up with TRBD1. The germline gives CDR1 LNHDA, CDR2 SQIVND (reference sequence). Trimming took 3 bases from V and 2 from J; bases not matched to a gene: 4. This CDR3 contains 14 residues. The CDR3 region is CASSIRDSTYEQYF. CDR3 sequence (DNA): TGTGCCAGTAGTATTCGGGACAGCACCTACGAGCAGTACTTC.

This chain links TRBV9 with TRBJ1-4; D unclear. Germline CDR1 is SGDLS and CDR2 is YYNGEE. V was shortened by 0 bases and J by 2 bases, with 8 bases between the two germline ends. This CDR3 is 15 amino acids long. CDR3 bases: TGTGCCAGCAGCGTAGTAGGAGGGACTAATGAAAAACTGTTTTTT. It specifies CASSVVGGTNEKLFF. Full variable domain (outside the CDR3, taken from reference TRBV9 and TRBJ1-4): DSGVTQTPKHLITATGQRVTLRCSPRSGDLSVYWYQQSLDQGLQFLIQYYNGEERAKGNILERFSAQQFPDLHSELNLSSLELGDSALYFCASSVVGGTNEKLFFGSGTQLSVL.